The 5 T cell receptor beta chains below all came from one sample that was sequenced in a study of OX40 agonist ivuxolimab in advanced cancers. Libraries were prepared by immunoSEQ multiplex PCR; TCRdb keeps only in-frame clonotypes and omits some of them. The data contain 70,000 to 80,000 clones, around 87% of them seen just once; the ten biggest clones take up roughly 0.89%. Sequenced material: CD4+ or CD8+ T cells sorted from blood, taken in a trial of the OX40 agonist ivuxolimab. The receptors stem from an adult with an advanced solid tumor such as melanoma, head and neck, liver or kidney cancer.

V usage is TRBV28 and J usage is TRBJ1-2; D perhaps matches TRBD1 (5 bases). The germline V and J ends were trimmed by 7 bases and 2 bases, with 17 bases remaining between them. The V gene's germline CDR1 is MDHEN and CDR2 SYDVKM. The CDR3 length is 15 residues. This CDR3 is CASTNPGQGNYGYTF. The CDR3 region has the DNA TGTGCCAGCACCAACCCTGGGCAGGGCAACTATGGCTACACCTTC.

This sequence joins TRBV5-1 and TRBJ2-7; the match to TRBD1 covers 8 bases. V gave up 4 bases and J gave up 3 bases; unmatched junction bases: 9. There are 15 residues in the CDR3. Germline lookup yields CDR1 SGHRS and CDR2 YFSETQ. The CDR3 sequence is CASSRYRGEYYEQYF. The CDR3 nucleotides read TGCGCCAGCAGCAGGTACAGGGGGGAATACTACGAGCAGTACTTC. Filled out from reference TRBV5-1 and TRBJ2-7, the complete variable domain reads KAGVTQTPRYLIKTRGQQVTLSCSPISGHRSVSWYQQTPGQGLQFLFEYFSETQRNKGNFPGRFSGRQFSNSRSEMNVSTLELGDSALYLCASSRYRGEYYEQYFGPGTRLTVT.

This sequence joins TRBV5-8 and TRBJ2-7; TRBD1 agrees at 7 bases. In germline, CDR1 is SGHTS, CDR2 YDEGEE. The CDR3 has 15 residues. Trimming removed 1 base from V and 5 bases from J; junction bases left unmatched: 9. The CDR3 here is CASSLRQGSFHEQYF. CDR3 coding DNA: TGTGCCAGCAGCTTGCGACAGGGCAGTTTCCACGAGCAGTACTTC.

With regard to this clone: One end of the junction is discordant with germline, which a read error may explain. The same CDR3 can be traced to other DNA sequences in this sample. The chain employs TRBV7-2 and TRBJ2-1, with 9 positions matching TRBD2. Germline V CDR1 and CDR2: SGHTA, FQGNSA. This CDR3 contains 15 residues. CDR3 sequence (DNA): TGCGCCAGCAGCTCCGGGACTAGCTCCCTGGGTGAGCAGTTCTTC. Protein product: CASSSGTSSLGEQFF.

The gene calls are TRBV7-3 and TRBJ2-2; 13 bases line up with TRBD2. The germline gives CDR1 SGHTA, CDR2 FQGTGA. The V gene end was trimmed by 4 bases and the J gene end by 8 bases; junction bases not matched to a gene: 22. The CDR3 is 21 residues long. CDR3 DNA: TGTGCCAGCAGCTCAGAATCAACCCGTTGGACTAGCGGGAGAGGAAGGGGGGAGCTGTTTTTT. The encoded protein is CASSSESTRWTSGRGRGELFF.